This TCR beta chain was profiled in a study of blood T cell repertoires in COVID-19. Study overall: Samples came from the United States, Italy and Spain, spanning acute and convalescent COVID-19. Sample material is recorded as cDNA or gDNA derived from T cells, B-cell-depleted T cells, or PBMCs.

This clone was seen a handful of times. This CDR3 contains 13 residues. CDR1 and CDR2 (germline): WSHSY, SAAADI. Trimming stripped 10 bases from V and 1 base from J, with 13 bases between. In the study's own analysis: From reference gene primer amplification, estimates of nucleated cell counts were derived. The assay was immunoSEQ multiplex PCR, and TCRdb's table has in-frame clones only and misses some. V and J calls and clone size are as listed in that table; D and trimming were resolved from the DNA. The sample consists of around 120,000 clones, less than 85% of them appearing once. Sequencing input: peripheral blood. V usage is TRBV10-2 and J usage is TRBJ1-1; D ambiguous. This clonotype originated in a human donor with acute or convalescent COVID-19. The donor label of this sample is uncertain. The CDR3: CATRLQTNTEAFF. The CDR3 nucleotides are TGCGCCACCCGACTCCAGACGAACACTGAAGCTTTCTTT.